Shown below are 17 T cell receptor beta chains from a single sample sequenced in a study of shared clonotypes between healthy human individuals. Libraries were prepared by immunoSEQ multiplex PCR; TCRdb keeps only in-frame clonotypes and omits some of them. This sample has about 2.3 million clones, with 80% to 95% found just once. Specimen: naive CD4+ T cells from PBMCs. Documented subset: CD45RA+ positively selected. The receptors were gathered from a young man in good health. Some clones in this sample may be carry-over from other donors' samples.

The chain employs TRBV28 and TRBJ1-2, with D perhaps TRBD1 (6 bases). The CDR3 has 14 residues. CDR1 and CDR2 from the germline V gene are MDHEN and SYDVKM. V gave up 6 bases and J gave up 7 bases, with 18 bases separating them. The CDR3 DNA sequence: TGTGCCAGCAGAAGTGGGGGGCCCCTAGGTGGCTACACCTTC. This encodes CASRSGGPLGGYTF.

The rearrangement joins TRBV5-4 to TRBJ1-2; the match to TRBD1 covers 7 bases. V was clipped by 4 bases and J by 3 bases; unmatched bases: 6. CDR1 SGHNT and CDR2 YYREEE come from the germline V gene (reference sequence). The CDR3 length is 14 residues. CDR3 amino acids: CASSADRPDYGYTF. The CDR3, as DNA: TGTGCCAGCAGCGCGGACAGGCCCGACTATGGCTACACCTTC.

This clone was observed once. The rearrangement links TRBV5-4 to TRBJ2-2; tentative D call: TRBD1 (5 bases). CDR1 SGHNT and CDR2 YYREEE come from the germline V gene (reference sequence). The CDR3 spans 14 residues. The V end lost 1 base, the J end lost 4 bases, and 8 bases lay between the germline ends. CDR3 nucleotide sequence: TGTGCCAGCAGCTTGCGTACAGGCACCGGGGAGCTGTTTTTT. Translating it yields CASSLRTGTGELFF.

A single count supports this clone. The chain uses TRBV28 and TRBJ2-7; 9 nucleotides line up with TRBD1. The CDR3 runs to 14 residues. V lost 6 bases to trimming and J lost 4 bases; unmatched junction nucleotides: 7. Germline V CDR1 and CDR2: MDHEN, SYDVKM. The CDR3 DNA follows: TGTGCCAGCAGGGGGGGGACAGGGACGTACGAGCAGTACTTC. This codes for CASRGGTGTYEQYF. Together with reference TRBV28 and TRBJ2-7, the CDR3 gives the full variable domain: DVKVTQSSRYLVKRTGEKVFLECVQDMDHENMFWYRQDPGLGLRLIYFSYDVKMKEKGDIPEGYSVSREKKERFSLILESASTNQTSMYLCASRGGTGTYEQYFGPGTRLTVT.

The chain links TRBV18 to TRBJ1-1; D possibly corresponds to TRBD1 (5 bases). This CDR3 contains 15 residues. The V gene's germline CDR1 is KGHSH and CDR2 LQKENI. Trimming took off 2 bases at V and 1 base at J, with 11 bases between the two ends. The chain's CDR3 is CASSPGAGRNTEAFF. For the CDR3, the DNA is TGTGCCAGCTCACCAGGGGCAGGGAGGAACACTGAAGCTTTCTTT.

This CDR3 is CASSLSMAGSSNQPQHF. DNA for the CDR3: TGTGCCAGCAGTTTATCGATGGCGGGGAGTAGCAATCAGCCCCAGCATTTT. V gene TRBV27 combines with J gene TRBJ1-5; D not resolved. Trimming shortened V by 0 bases and J by 0 bases, and 12 bases separated the two germline ends. The CDR3 totals 17 residues. Germline CDR1 is MNHEY and CDR2 is SMNVEV (reference sequence).

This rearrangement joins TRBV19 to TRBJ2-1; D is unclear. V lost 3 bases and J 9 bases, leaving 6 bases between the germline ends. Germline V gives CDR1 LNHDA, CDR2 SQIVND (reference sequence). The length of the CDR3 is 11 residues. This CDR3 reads CASSMHREQFF. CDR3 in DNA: TGTGCCAGTAGTATGCATCGTGAGCAGTTCTTC.

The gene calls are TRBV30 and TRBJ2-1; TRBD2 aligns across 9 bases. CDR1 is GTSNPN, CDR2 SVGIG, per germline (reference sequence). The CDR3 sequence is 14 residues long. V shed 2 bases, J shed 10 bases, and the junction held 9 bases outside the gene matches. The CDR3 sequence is CAWSLRAGGGEQFF. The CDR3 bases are TGTGCCTGGAGTCTACGCGCGGGAGGGGGGGAGCAGTTCTTC.

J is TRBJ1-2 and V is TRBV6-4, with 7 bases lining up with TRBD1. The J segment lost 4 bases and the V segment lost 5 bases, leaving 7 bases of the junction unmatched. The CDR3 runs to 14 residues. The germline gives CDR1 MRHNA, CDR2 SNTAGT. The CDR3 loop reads CASSPAGTAYGYTF. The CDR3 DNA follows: TGTGCCAGCAGTCCGGCGGGGACAGCCTATGGCTACACCTTC.

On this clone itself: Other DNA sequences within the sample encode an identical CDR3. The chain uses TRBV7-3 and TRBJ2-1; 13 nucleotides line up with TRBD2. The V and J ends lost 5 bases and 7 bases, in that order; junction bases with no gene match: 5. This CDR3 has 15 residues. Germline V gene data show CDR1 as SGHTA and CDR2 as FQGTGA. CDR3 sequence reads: CASSPGTSGINEQFF. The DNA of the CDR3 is TGTGCCAGCAGCCCTGGGACTAGCGGGATAAATGAGCAGTTCTTC.

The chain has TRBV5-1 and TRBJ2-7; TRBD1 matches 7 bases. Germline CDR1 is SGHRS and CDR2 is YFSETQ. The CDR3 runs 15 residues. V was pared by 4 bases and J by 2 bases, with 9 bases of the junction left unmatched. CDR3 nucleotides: TGCGCCAGCAGCGTTGGGACAGTTAGTCCCTACGAGCAGTACTTC. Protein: CASSVGTVSPYEQYF.

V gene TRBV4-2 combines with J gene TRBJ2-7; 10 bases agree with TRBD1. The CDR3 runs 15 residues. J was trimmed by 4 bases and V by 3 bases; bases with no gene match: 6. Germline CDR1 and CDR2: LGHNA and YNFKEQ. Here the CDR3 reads CASSHPGQGRYEQYF. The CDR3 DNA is TGTGCCAGCAGCCACCCGGGACAGGGGAGGTACGAGCAGTACTTC.

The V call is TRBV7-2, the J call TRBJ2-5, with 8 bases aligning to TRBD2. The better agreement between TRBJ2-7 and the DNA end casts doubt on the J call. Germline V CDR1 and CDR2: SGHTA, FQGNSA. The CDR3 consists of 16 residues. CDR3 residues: CASSLLSGASTYEQYF. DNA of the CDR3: TGTGCCAGCAGCTTACTTAGCGGGGCGAGCACCTACGAGCAGTACTTC.

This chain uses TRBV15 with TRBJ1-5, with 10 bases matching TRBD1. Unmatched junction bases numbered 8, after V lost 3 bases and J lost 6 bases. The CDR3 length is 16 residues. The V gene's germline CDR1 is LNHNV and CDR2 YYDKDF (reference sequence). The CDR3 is CATSSYGTGVGQPQHF. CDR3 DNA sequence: TGTGCCACCAGCAGTTACGGGACAGGGGTTGGTCAGCCCCAGCATTTT.

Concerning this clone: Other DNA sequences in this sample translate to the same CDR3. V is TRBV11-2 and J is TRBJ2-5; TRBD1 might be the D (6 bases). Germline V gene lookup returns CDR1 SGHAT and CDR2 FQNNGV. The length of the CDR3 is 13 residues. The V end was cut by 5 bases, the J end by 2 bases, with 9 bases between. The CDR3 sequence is CASSRGQQETQYF. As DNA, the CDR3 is TGTGCCAGCAGCCGAGGACAGCAAGAGACCCAGTACTTC. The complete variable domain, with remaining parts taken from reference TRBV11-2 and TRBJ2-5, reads EAGVAQSPRYKIIEKRQSVAFWCNPISGHATLYWYQQILGQGPKLLIQFQNNGVVDDSQLPKDRFSAERLKGVDSTLKIQPAKLEDSAVYLCASSRGQQETQYFGPGTRLLVL.

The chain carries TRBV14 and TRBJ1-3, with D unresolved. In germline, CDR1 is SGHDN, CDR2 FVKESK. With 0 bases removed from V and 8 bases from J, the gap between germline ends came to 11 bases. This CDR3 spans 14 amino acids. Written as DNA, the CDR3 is TGTGCCAGCAGCCAAGATCGCACGGGCTACACCATATATTTT. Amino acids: CASSQDRTGYTIYF.

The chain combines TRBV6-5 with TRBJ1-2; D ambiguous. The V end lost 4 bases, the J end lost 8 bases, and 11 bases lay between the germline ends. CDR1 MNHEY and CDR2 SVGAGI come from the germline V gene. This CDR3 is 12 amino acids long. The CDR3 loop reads CASSSYEAGYTF. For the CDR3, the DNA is TGTGCCAGCAGTTCCTACGAGGCCGGCTACACCTTC.